The 16 T cell receptor beta chains below were found in one sample sequenced in a study of radiotherapy plus CTLA-4 blockade in lung cancer. Clones were sequenced by immunoSEQ multiplex PCR, and TCRdb holds only the in-frame ones, with some missing. Among about 38,000 clones listed, over 70% were seen once. Source: peripheral blood, taken from a patient treated with radiotherapy plus ipilimumab. The receptors originated from a human donor with non-small cell lung cancer who had stable disease on radiotherapy plus ipilimumab.

V gene TRBV10-3 combines with J gene TRBJ2-5; D is uncertain. The germline V gene encodes CDR1 ENHRY and CDR2 SYGVKD. The CDR3 is 17 amino acids. Trimming removed 4 bases from V and 2 bases from J, with 20 bases in between. This chain's CDR3 is CAISGMNSRIGQETQYF. CDR3 nucleotides: TGTGCCATCAGTGGAATGAACAGTCGAATCGGACAAGAGACCCAGTACTTC.

The chain employs TRBV4-3 and TRBJ2-1, with D perhaps TRBD2 (5 bases). This CDR3 contains 18 residues. The germline CDR1 and CDR2 sequences are LGHNA and YSLEER. The V gene lost 0 bases and the J gene lost 5 bases, with 20 bases spanning the gap. The CDR3 is CASSQDSNTRGRDNEQFF. CDR3 coding DNA: TGCGCCAGCAGCCAAGATTCAAACACCCGGGGTAGGGACAATGAGCAGTTCTTC.

The chain recombines TRBV6-6 with TRBJ2-1, with D maybe TRBD2 (7 bases). Germline V lookup: CDR1 MNHNY, CDR2 SVGAGI (reference sequence). Trimming took off 2 bases at V and 4 bases at J, with 15 bases between the two ends. CDR3 length equals 16 residues. CDR3 DNA: TGTGCCAGCAGTTACGAGGGGGGGGCCACTTACAATGAGCAGTTCTTC. Translation gives CASSYEGGATYNEQFF.

Comment on this clone: The junction differs from germline at one of its ends, possibly a read error. This chain joins TRBV7-9 and TRBJ2-3, with D possibly being TRBD2 (6 bases). Germline V gene sequence: CDR1 SEHNR, CDR2 FQNEAQ (reference sequence). The CDR3 is 11 amino acids. The CDR3 bases are TGTGCCAGCAGCCCCGGGACGGCGGGGCATTTT. The encoded protein is CASSPGTAGHF.

This sequence joins TRBV6-6 and TRBJ1-2; possibly TRBD1 for D (6 bases). This CDR3 spans 11 amino acids. Germline lookup yields CDR1 MNHNY and CDR2 SVGAGI (reference sequence). The CDR3, as DNA: TGTGGAGGGGGGAGCGGGTATGGCTACACCTTC. This encodes CGGGSGYGYTF.

The CDR3 sequence is CSAPSAEGFTEAFF. The CDR3 nucleotides read TGCAGCGCCCCAAGCGCGGAAGGGTTTACTGAAGCTTTCTTT. J is TRBJ1-1 and V is TRBV29-1; no clear D gene. Germline V gene sequence: CDR1 SQVTM, CDR2 ANQGSEA. There are 14 residues in the CDR3. Deletions cut 7 bases from V and 5 bases from J, with 20 bases between.

This clone was counted a few times. The chain is built from TRBV5-6 and TRBJ2-1; D gene ambiguous. The germline CDR1 and CDR2 sequences are SGHDT and YYEEEE. The germline V and J ends were trimmed by 4 bases and 4 bases, with 12 bases remaining between them. The CDR3 length is 14 residues. In nucleotides, the CDR3 is TGTGCCAGCAGCCCCACGTCGATGTACAATGAGCAGTTCTTC. It is translated as CASSPTSMYNEQFF.

The chain couples TRBV19 to TRBJ2-1, with D possibly matching TRBD1 (5 bases). The CDR3 runs 14 residues. Trimming stripped 5 bases from V and 6 bases from J, with 14 bases between. Germline values: CDR1 LNHDA, CDR2 SQIVND (reference sequence). The CDR3 nucleotides read TGTGCCAGTAGTCGCGATGACAGCTTCAATGAGCAGTTCTTC. This gives the protein CASSRDDSFNEQFF.

The chain employs TRBV4-3 and TRBJ1-2; D call uncertain. This CDR3 comprises 14 residues. V lost 0 bases, J lost 2 bases, and 7 bases lay in between. Per the germline V gene, CDR1 is LGHNA and CDR2 is YSLEER. CDR3 sequence reads: CASSQENENYGYTF. DNA of the CDR3: TGCGCCAGCAGCCAAGAGAATGAAAACTATGGCTACACCTTC.

The chain links TRBV4-2 to TRBJ2-3; TRBD2 aligns across 12 bases. Per germline, CDR1 LGHNA and CDR2 YNFKEQ. J was trimmed by 4 bases and V by 2 bases; bases with no gene match: 7. This CDR3 has 17 amino acids. The CDR3, as DNA: TGTGCCAGCAGCCAAAGTGCTAGCGGGGGGGCCGCAGATACGCAGTATTTT. Amino acids: CASSQSASGGAADTQYF.

Only a few counts were recorded for this clone. V gene TRBV5-6 combines with J gene TRBJ1-5; D unresolved. This CDR3 has 12 residues. Germline-derived CDR1 and CDR2 are SGHDT and YYEEEE. Trimming removed 7 bases at V and 8 bases at J, with 13 bases between. The CDR3 region has the DNA TGTGCCAGCGAAGGCAGGAGGGAGCCCCAGCATTTT. Protein sequence: CASEGRREPQHF.

CDR3 bases: TGTGCCACCAGCAGACCCCCCTCGGAGACAGTGGGGGAGACCCAGTACTTC. Its protein product is CATSRPPSETVGETQYF. The chain employs TRBV15 and TRBJ2-5; possibly TRBD1 for D (5 bases). The length of the CDR3 is 17 residues. With 2 bases removed from V and 5 bases from J, the gap between germline ends came to 21 bases. Germline CDR1 is LNHNV and CDR2 is YYDKDF (reference sequence).

The chain links TRBV7-2 to TRBJ1-6, with D unclear. This CDR3 is 17 amino acids long. V lost 5 bases to trimming and J lost 4 bases, with 18 bases between them. Looked up from germline, CDR1 is SGHTA and CDR2 is FQGNSA. CDR3 coding DNA: TGTGCCAGCAGCCCCTGGGCAGGATCTCCATATAATTCACCCCTCCACTTT. As protein: CASSPWAGSPYNSPLHF. Drawing the rest from reference TRBV7-2 and TRBJ1-6, the complete variable domain is GAGVSQSPSNKVTEKGKDVELRCDPISGHTALYWYRQSLGQGLEFLIYFQGNSAPDKSGLPSDRFSAERTGGSVSTLTIQRTQQEDSAVYLCASSPWAGSPYNSPLHFGNGTRLTVT.

The rearrangement links TRBV2 to TRBJ1-2; 8 positions agree with TRBD1. Germline loops: CDR1 SNHLY, CDR2 FYNNEI. The CDR3 has 13 residues. Germline trimming cut 2 bases from V and 6 bases from J; bases unmatched to any gene: 2. The CDR3 loop reads CASSETGGHGYTF. The CDR3 DNA reads TGTGCCAGCAGTGAAACAGGGGGTCATGGCTACACCTTC.

The rearrangement joins TRBV6-4 to TRBJ2-2; the match to TRBD1 covers 8 bases. The CDR3 totals 15 residues. J gave up 5 bases and V 6 bases, and 8 bases lay outside the gene matches. The germline CDR1 and CDR2 sequences are MRHNA and SNTAGT. The CDR3 bases are TGTGCCAGCAGCATATCGACAGGGGCAACCGGGGAGCTGTTTTTT. Translated: CASSISTGATGELFF.

The rearrangement uses TRBV7-9 and TRBJ2-7; D is unresolved. Looked up from germline, CDR1 is SEHNR and CDR2 is FQNEAQ (reference sequence). V lost 5 bases and J lost 5, with 10 bases in between. The CDR3 contains 12 residues. The CDR3 DNA reads TGTGCCAGCAGCGGATTTGTGGACGAGCAGTACTTC. This translates into CASSGFVDEQYF.